This TCR beta chain was recovered during a study of OX40 agonist ivuxolimab in advanced cancers. Study as a whole: Participants averaged approximately 65 years of age (range about 23 to 80) and were roughly 80% male. Study-wide results and limits: Clonal expansion among partial responders at 0.1-3.0 mg/kg ranked near the lowest. Among expanded peripheral T cells, antigen specificity went undetermined.

Regarding this clone: Its antigen is currently unknown. The germline gene is not matched at one end of the junction; a read error may be the cause.

The investigators sampled blood at baseline, at cycle 4 day 1, and at cycle 7 day 1. Only in-frame clones appear in the TCRdb table, and some are missing; sequencing was by immunoSEQ multiplex PCR. The table includes some 57,000 clones, over 80% detected once. The TCR sequence derives from an adult with an advanced solid tumor such as melanoma, head and neck, liver or kidney cancer. Sequenced material: CD4+ or CD8+ T cells sorted from blood, taken in a trial of the OX40 agonist ivuxolimab.

The CDR3 DNA follows: TGTGCCAGCGGGGACAGGGGATTGAAGACTGAAGCTTTCTTT. Protein sequence: CASGDRGLKTEAFF. The genes are TRBV6-5 and TRBJ1-1; 10 positions match TRBD1. Germline loops: CDR1 MNHEY, CDR2 SVGAGI. CDR3 length equals 14 residues.